The next 11 T cell receptor beta chains were all read from a single sample in a study of cytomegalovirus exposure and HLA in healthy donors. PCR employed 60 Vbeta and 13 Jbeta primers. Sequenced by immunoSEQ multiplex PCR; TCRdb stores in-frame clones only, minus some. The sample includes about 130,000 clones, around 77% seen only once; the top ten take more than 4.5%. The sequenced material came from PBMCs. Receptors were obtained from a man aged 25-40 years in good health.

J is TRBJ1-1 and V is TRBV9; 11 positions agree with TRBD1. The CDR3 extends over 16 amino acids. The germline gives CDR1 SGDLS, CDR2 YYNGEE. With V trimmed by 0 bases and J by 1 base, 2 bases remained unmatched. Here the CDR3 DNA reads TGTGCCAGCAGCGTAGGGGACAGGGGGAGGAACACTGAAGCTTTCTTT. Translation: CASSVGDRGRNTEAFF. The variable domain in full, completed from reference TRBV9 and TRBJ1-1, reads DSGVTQTPKHLITATGQRVTLRCSPRSGDLSVYWYQQSLDQGLQFLIQYYNGEERAKGNILERFSAQQFPDLHSELNLSSLELGDSALYFCASSVGDRGRNTEAFFGQGTRLTVV.

Only one count was recorded for this clone. The chain recombines TRBV5-1 with TRBJ1-4, with a possible D match to TRBD1 (5 bases). Trimming took 1 base from V and 8 from J, leaving 6 bases between them. This CDR3 spans 12 amino acids. Germline CDR1 SGHRS, CDR2 YFSETQ. CDR3 DNA: TGCGCCAGCAGCTTGAGGGGAGAAAAACTGTTTTTT. It yields the protein CASSLRGEKLFF.

The rearrangement joins TRBV7-2 to TRBJ2-1, with D possibly TRBD2 on 5 matching bases. The CDR3 totals 16 residues. Germline V gene lookup returns CDR1 SGHTA and CDR2 FQGNSA. The germline V and J ends were trimmed by 5 bases and 1 base, with 15 bases remaining between them. CDR3 sequence: CASSERKGVSYNEQFF. DNA of the CDR3: TGTGCCAGCAGCGAGCGGAAGGGTGTGTCCTACAATGAGCAGTTCTTC.

This chain connects TRBV5-4 to TRBJ2-2, with TRBD2 matching 7 bases. J was trimmed by 5 bases and V by 6 bases; bases with no gene match: 4. The CDR3 sequence is 13 residues long. Looked up from germline, CDR1 is SGHNT and CDR2 is YYREEE (reference sequence). CDR3 protein: CASTFGGTGELFF. CDR3 coding DNA: TGTGCCAGCACCTTCGGGGGGACCGGGGAGCTGTTTTTT. The variable domain in full, with the rest retrieved from reference TRBV5-4 and TRBJ2-2, is ETGVTQSPTHLIKTRGQQVTLRCSSQSGHNTVSWYQQALGQGPQFIFQYYREEENGRGNFPPRFSGLQFPNYSSELNVNALELDDSALYLCASTFGGTGELFFGEGSRLTVL.

The V call is TRBV7-3, the J call TRBJ2-3; 12 nucleotides align to TRBD2. Germline CDR1 reads SGHTA; CDR2 reads FQGTGA. This CDR3 has 17 residues. J lost 5 bases, V lost 0 bases, and 6 bases had no gene match. CDR3 amino acids: CASSLTRLAGAVDTQYF. The CDR3 region has the DNA TGTGCCAGCAGCTTAACGCGACTAGCGGGAGCCGTAGATACGCAGTATTTT. Looking up the rest from reference TRBV7-3 and TRBJ2-3 gives the full variable domain: GAGVSQTPSNKVTEKGKYVELRCDPISGHTALYWYRQSLGQGPEFLIYFQGTGAADDSGLPNDRFFAVRPEGSVSTLKIQRTERGDSAVYLCASSLTRLAGAVDTQYFGPGTRLTVL.

The chain has TRBV14 and TRBJ2-5, with 12 positions matching TRBD2. Trimming took 3 bases from V and 0 from J; bases not matched to a gene: 8. The CDR3 spans 18 residues. Germline CDR1 SGHDN, CDR2 FVKESK. CDR3 residues: CASSQVLAGGAYQETQYF. CDR3 in DNA: TGTGCCAGCAGCCAGGTTCTAGCGGGAGGGGCGTACCAAGAGACCCAGTACTTC.

The J gene is TRBJ2-4, the V gene TRBV9, with a weak D call TRBD1 (6 bases). Trimming cost V 4 bases and J 11 bases, with 13 bases left between them. The CDR3 is 12 amino acids. CDR1 is SGDLS, CDR2 YYNGEE, per germline. The CDR3 reads CASSPDSTFQYF. CDR3 sequence (DNA): TGTGCCAGCAGCCCGGACAGCACCTTTCAGTACTTC.

The chain has TRBV5-1 and TRBJ2-5, with TRBD2 as a possible D gene (5 bases). The tail of the sequence fits TRBJ2-7 better, so the J call may be wrong. Germline values: CDR1 SGHRS, CDR2 YFSETQ. The CDR3 sequence is 16 residues long. The CDR3 DNA reads TGCGCCAGCAGCTTGGGAGCTCCGGGGTACCGCGACGAGCAGTACTTC. Translating gives CASSLGAPGYRDEQYF.

The rearrangement links TRBV9 to TRBJ2-3; 7 nucleotides agree with TRBD2. Germline V gene data show CDR1 as SGDLS and CDR2 as YYNGEE. This CDR3 is built from 16 residues. V dropped 0 bases and J dropped 1; count of bases not matched to a gene: 5. The CDR3 DNA follows: TGTGCCAGCAGCGTAGGGGCGGGAGTGGGCACAGATACGCAGTATTTT. Translating gives CASSVGAGVGTDTQYF.

The chain uses TRBV7-2 and TRBJ1-5; 7 bases match TRBD1. The V and J ends lost 5 bases and 1 base, in that order; junction bases with no gene match: 5. Germline V CDR1 and CDR2: SGHTA, FQGNSA. The CDR3 contains 15 residues. DNA of the CDR3: TGTGCCAGCAGCCGCAGACAGGGAAGCAATCAGCCCCAGCATTTT. Its protein is CASSRRQGSNQPQHF.

The rearrangement joins TRBV27 to TRBJ2-1, with 7 bases aligning to TRBD2. J gave up 7 bases and V 5 bases, and 14 bases lay outside the gene matches. Germline loops: CDR1 MNHEY, CDR2 SMNVEV (reference sequence). The CDR3 contains 16 residues. The CDR3 bases are TGTGCCAGCAGTACCACTGGGGGGGGAGTTGGGAATGAGCAGTTCTTC. Its protein product is CASSTTGGGVGNEQFF.